The clone carrying this T cell receptor (beta chain) was seen only a few times. What it binds is unknown. Germline CDR1 is SGHRS and CDR2 is YFSETQ. The CDR3 is 15 amino acids. V was pared by 4 bases and J by 0 bases, with 14 bases between. These data come from a study of T-cell memory formation after mild COVID-19. Study overall: TCR clusters were mostly donor specific. Study results and caveats: Some responding clones appeared in pre-infection memory, suggesting cross-reactive memory joined. Day 15 to 85 contractors were CD4/CD8 balanced; later expanders leaned CD4+.

Constant-segment-primed 5'RACE gave TCR alpha and TCR beta cDNA libraries with sample barcodes and UMIs. TCRdb re-analysed the 5' RACE reads in MiXCR, keeping a single row per CDR3 protein. The sample contains under 300,000 distinct CDR3 sequences, about a sixth of which appear only once. The rearrangement links TRBV5-1 to TRBJ2-7; possibly TRBD2 for D (6 bases). The TCR was taken from a man aged 18 to 30 who had mild COVID-19 (a few samples of this study predate the infection). Cell type and time point are not known. Input material: PBMCs or a T cell subset sorted from them (not recorded which). The DNA of the CDR3 is TGCGCCAGCAGCCTTGGACTAACCGTCTCCTACGAGCAGTACTTC. Protein: CASSLGLTVSYEQYF.